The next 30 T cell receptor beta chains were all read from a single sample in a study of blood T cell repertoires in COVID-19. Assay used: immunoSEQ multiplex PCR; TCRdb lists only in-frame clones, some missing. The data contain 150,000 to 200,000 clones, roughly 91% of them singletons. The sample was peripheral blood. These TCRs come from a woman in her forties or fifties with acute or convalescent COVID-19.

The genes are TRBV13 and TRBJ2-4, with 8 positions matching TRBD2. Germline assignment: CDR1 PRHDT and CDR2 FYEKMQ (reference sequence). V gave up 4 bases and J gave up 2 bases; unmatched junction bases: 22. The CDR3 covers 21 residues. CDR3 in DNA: TGTGCCAGCAGCTCAGCCCCCTTTAAGCGGGGGCTCCCTTCCCCCAAAAACATTCAGTACTTC. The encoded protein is CASSSAPFKRGLPSPKNIQYF.

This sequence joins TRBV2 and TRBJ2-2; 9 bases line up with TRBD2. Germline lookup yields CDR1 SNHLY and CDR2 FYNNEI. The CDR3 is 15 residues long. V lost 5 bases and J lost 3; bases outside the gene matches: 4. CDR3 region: CASSWTSVDTGELFF. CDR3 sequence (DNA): TGTGCCAGCAGTTGGACTAGCGTCGACACCGGGGAGCTGTTTTTT.

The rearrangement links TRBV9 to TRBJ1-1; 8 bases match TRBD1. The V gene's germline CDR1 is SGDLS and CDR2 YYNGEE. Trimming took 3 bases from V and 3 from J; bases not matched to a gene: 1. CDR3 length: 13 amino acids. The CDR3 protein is CASSEQGDTEAFF. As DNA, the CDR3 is TGTGCCAGCAGCGAACAGGGGGACACTGAAGCTTTCTTT.

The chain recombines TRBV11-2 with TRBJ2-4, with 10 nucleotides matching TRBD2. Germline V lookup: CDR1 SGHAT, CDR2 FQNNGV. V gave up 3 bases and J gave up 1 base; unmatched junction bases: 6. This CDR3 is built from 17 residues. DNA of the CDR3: TGTGCCAGCAGCTTTTTACTAGCGGGGACGGCCAAAAACATTCAGTACTTC. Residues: CASSFLLAGTAKNIQYF.

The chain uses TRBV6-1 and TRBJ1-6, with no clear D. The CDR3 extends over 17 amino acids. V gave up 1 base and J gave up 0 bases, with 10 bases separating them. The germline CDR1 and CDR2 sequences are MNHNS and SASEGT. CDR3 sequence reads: CASSEERASSYNSPLHF. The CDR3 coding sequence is TGTGCCAGCAGTGAAGAACGAGCGAGCTCCTATAATTCACCCCTCCACTTT.

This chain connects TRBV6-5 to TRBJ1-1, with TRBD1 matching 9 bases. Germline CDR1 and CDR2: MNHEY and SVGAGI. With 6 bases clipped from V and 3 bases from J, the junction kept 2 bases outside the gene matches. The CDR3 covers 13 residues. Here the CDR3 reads CASSWDRDTEAFF. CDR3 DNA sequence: TGTGCCAGCAGCTGGGACAGGGACACTGAAGCTTTCTTT.

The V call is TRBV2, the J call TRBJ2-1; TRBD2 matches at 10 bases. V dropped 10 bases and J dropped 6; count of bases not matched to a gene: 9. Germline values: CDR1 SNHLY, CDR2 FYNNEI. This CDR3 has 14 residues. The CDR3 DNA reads TGTGCCACGGGTGGACTAGCGGTACTCAATGAGCAGTTCTTC. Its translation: CATGGLAVLNEQFF.

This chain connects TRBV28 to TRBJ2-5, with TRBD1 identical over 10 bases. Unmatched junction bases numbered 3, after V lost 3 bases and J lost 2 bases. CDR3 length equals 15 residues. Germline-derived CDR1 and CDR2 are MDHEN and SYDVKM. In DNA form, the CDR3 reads TGTGCCAGCAGTTTTGCGGGACAGGGGCAAGAGACCCAGTACTTC. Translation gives CASSFAGQGQETQYF.

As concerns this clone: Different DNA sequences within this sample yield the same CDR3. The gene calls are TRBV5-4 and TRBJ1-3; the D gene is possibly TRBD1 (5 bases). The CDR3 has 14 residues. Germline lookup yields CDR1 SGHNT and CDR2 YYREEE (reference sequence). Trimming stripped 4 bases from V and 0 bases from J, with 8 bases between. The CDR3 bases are TGTGCCAGCAGCCTCCAGGGCTCTGGAAACACCATATATTTT. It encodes CASSLQGSGNTIYF.

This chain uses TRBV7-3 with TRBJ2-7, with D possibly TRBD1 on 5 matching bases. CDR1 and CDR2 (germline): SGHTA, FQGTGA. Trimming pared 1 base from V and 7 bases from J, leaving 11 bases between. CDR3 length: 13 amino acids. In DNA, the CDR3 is TGTGCCAGCAGCTTAATGGGGCAGGGAGAGCAGTACTTC. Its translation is CASSLMGQGEQYF.

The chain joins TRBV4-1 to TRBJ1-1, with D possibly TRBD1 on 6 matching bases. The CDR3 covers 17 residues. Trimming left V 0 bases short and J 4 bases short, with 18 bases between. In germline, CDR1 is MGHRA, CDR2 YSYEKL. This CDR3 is CASSQDQEGVEGTEAFF. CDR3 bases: TGCGCCAGCAGCCAAGATCAAGAGGGGGTGGAAGGCACTGAAGCTTTCTTT.

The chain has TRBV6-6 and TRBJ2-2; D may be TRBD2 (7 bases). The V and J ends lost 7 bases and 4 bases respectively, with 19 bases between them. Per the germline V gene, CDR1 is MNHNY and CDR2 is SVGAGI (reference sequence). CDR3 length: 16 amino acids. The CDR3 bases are TGTGCCAGCATCCCCTGGGGGGGCTTGGGCACCGGGGAGCTGTTTTTT. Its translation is CASIPWGGLGTGELFF.

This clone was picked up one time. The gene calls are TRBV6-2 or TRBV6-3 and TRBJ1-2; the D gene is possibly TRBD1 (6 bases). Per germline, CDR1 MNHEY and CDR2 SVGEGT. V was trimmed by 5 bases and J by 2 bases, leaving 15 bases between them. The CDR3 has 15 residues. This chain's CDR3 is CASSPSDRRNYGYTF. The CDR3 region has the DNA TGTGCCAGCAGTCCGTCCGACAGGCGAAACTATGGCTACACCTTC.

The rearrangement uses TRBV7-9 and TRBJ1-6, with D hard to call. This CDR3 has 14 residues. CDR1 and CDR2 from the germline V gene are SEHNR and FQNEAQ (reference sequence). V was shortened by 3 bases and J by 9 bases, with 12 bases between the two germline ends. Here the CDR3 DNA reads TGTGCCAGCAGCTTTCGTGGGCAGACTTCACCCCTCCACTTT. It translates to CASSFRGQTSPLHF.

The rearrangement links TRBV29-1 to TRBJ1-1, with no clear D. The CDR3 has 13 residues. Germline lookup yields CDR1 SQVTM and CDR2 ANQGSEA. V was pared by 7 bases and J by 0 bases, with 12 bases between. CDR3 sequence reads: CSAKPAVNTEAFF. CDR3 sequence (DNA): TGCAGCGCGAAGCCCGCCGTGAACACTGAAGCTTTCTTT.

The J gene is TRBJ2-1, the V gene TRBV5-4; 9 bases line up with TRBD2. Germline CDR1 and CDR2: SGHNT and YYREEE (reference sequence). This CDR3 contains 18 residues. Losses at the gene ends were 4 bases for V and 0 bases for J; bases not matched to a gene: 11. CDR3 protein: CASSNGLALTSSYNEQFF. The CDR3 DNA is TGTGCCAGCAGCAATGGACTAGCGCTAACGAGCTCCTACAATGAGCAGTTCTTC.

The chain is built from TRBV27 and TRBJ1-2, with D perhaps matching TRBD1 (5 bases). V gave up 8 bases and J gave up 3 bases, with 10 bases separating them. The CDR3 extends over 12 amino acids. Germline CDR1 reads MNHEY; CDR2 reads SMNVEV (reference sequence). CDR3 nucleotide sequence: TGTGCCAGCGGCGGGACTTACTATGGCTACACCTTC. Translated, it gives CASGGTYYGYTF.

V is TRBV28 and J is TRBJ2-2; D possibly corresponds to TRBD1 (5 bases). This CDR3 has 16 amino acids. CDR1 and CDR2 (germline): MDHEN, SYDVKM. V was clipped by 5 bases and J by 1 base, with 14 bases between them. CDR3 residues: CASSLQGFRNTGELFF. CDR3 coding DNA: TGTGCCAGCAGTCTTCAGGGTTTTCGGAACACCGGGGAGCTGTTTTTT.

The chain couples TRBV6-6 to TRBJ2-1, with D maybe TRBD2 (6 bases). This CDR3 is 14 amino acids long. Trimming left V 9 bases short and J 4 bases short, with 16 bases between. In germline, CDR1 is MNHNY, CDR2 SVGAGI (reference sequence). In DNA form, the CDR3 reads TGTGCCAGTAAAATAGCGGAGTCATACAATGAGCAGTTCTTC. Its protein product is CASKIAESYNEQFF.

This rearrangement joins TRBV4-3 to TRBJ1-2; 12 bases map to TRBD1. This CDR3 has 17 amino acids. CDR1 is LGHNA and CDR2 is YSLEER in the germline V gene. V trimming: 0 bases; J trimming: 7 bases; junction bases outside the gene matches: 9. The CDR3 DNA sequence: TGCGCCAGCAGCCAAGATCGGACGGGACAGGGGGCGGCTGGCTACACCTTC. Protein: CASSQDRTGQGAAGYTF.

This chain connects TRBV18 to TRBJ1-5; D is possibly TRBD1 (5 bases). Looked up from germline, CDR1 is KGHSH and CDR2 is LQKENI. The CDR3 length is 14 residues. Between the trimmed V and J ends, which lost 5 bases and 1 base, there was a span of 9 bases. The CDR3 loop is CASSMTVSNQPQHF. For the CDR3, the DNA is TGTGCCAGCTCAATGACAGTCAGCAATCAGCCCCAGCATTTT. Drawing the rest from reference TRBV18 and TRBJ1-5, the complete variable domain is NAGVMQNPRHLVRRRGQEARLRCSPMKGHSHVYWYRQLPEEGLKFMVYLQKENIIDESGMPKERFSAEFPKEGPSILRIQQVVRGDSAAYFCASSMTVSNQPQHFGDGTRLSIL.

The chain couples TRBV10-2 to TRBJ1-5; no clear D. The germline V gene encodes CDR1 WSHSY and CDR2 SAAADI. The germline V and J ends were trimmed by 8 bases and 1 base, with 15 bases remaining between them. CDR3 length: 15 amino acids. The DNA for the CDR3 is TGCGCCAGCCGCGCCTCTCTAATGAGCAATCAGCCCCAGCATTTT. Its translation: CASRASLMSNQPQHF.

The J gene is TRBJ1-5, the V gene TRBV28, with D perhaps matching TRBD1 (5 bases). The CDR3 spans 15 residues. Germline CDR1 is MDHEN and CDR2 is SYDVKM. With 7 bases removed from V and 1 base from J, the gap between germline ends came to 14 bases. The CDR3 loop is CASTPFGGSNQPQHF. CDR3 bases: TGTGCCAGCACCCCTTTTGGGGGGAGCAATCAGCCCCAGCATTTT.

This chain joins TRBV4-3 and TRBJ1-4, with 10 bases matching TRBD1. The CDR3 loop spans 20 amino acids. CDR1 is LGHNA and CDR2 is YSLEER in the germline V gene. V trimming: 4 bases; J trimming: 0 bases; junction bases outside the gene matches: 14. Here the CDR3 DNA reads TGCGCCAGCAGCCTTACCTCCGGGACAGGGGCCATTGCAACTAATGAAAAACTGTTTTTT. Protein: CASSLTSGTGAIATNEKLFF.

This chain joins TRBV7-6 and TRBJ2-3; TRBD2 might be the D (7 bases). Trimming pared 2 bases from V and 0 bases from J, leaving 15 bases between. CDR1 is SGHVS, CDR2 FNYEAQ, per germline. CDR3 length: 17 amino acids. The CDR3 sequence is CASSLRVGGGSTDTQYF. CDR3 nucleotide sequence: TGTGCCAGCAGCTTAAGGGTAGGGGGGGGCAGCACAGATACGCAGTATTTT.

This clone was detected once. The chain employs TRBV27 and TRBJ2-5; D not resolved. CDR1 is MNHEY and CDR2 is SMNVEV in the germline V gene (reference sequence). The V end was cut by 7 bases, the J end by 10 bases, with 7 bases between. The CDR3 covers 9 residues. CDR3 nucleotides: TGTGCCAGCACTCTAGGCCAGTACTTC. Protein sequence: CASTLGQYF.

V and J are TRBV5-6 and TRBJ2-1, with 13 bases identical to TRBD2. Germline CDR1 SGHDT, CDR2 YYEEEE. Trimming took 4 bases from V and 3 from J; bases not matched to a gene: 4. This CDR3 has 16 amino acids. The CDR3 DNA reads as TGTGCCAGCAGCACCTGGACTAGCGGGAGCTACAATGAGCAGTTCTTC. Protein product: CASSTWTSGSYNEQFF.

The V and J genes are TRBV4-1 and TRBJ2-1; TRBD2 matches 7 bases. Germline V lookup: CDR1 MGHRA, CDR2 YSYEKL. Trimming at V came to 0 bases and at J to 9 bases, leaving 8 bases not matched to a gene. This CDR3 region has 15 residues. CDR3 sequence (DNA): TGCGCCAGCAGCCAAGATAGGGGCGGGAGAGGTGAGCAGTTCTTC. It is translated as CASSQDRGGRGEQFF.

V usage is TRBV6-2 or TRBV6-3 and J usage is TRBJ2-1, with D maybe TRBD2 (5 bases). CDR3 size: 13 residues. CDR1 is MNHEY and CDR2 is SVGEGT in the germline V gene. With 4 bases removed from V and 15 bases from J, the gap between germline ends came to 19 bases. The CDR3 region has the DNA TGTGCCAGCAGTTCCCCGGGGAAGGCCAGAGGGTTCTTC. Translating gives CASSSPGKARGFF.

The CDR3 sequence: CASSQGTGNSPLHF. In nucleotides, the CDR3 is TGTGCCAGCAGCCAAGGGACAGGGAACTCACCCCTCCACTTT. The rearrangement links TRBV3-1 (or the pseudogene TRBV3-2) to TRBJ1-6; 8 nucleotides match TRBD1. Looked up from germline, CDR1 is LGHDT and CDR2 is YNNKEL (reference sequence). Unmatched junction bases numbered 3, after V lost 1 base and J lost 10 bases. CDR3 length: 14 residues.